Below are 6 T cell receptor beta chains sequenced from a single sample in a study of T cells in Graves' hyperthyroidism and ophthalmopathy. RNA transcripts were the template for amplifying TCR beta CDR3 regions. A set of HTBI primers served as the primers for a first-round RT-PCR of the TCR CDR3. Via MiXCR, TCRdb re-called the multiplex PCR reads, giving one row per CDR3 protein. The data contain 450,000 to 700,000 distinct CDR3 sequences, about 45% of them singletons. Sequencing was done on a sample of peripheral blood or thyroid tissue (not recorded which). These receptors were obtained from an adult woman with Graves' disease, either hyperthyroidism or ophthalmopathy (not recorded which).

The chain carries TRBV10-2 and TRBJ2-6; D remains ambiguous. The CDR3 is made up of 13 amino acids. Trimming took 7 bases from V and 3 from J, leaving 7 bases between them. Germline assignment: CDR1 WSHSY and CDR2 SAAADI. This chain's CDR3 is CASTRHGANVLTF. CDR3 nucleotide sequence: TGCGCCAGCACAAGGCATGGGGCCAACGTCCTGACTTTC.

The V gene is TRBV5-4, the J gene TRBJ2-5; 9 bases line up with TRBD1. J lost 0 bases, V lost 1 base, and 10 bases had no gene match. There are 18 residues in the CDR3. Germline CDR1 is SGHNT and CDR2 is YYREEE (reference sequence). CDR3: CASSLRQGDSQYQETQYF. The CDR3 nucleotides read TGTGCCAGCAGCTTGCGACAGGGGGACTCCCAGTACCAAGAGACCCAGTACTTC.

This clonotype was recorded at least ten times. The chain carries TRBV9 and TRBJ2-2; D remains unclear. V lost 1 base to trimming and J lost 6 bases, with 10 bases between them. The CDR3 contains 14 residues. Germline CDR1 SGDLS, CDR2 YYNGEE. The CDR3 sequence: CASSVFVGSGELFF. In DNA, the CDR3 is TGTGCCAGCAGCGTATTCGTAGGTTCCGGGGAGCTGTTTTTT.

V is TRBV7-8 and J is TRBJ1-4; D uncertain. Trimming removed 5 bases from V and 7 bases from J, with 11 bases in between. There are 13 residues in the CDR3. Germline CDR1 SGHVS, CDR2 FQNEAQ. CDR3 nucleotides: TGTGCCAGCAGCCAGTCAGGAGCTGAAAAACTGTTTTTT. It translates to CASSQSGAEKLFF.

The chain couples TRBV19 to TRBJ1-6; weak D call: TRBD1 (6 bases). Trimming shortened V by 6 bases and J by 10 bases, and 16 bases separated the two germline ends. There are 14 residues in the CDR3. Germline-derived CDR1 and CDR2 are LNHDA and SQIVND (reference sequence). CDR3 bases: TGTGCCAGTAGGGCTCAGGGGACCGACTCACCCCTCCACTTT. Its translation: CASRAQGTDSPLHF.

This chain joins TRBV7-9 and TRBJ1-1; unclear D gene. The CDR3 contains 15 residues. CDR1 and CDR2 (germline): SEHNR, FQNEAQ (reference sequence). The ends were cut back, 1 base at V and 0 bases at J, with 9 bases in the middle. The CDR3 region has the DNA TGTGCCAGCAGCTTAGTAATCCCTATGAACACTGAAGCTTTCTTT. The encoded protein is CASSLVIPMNTEAFF.